This T cell receptor beta chain appears in the sequencing data of a study of blood T cell repertoires in COVID-19. Study information: Samples came from the United States, Italy and Spain, spanning acute and convalescent COVID-19. Sources were T cells, B-cell-depleted T cells, or PBMCs; the material itself was cDNA or gDNA.

Germline V gene data show CDR1 as MGHDK and CDR2 as SYGVNS. Trimming removed 4 bases from V and 4 bases from J, with 16 bases in between. The CDR3 is made up of 15 amino acids. Followed longitudinally, the Seattle patients had been enrolled during active infection. Authors' methods: Counts of nucleated cells, estimated from reference gene primer amplification, were obtained. Assay used: immunoSEQ multiplex PCR; TCRdb lists only in-frame clones, some missing. From that table come the V and J calls and clone size; the DNA was used to work out D and trimming. Among 180,000 or so clones listed, less than 90% were seen once.

V is TRBV25-1 and J is TRBJ1-1, with D maybe TRBD1 (6 bases). The receptor comes from a woman between 65 and 79 years old with COVID-19, enrolled during active disease. The sequenced material came from peripheral blood. CDR3 nucleotide sequence: TGTGCCAGCAGTGTATTACAGGGATACGGCACTGAAGCTTTCTTT. Its protein is CASSVLQGYGTEAFF.